This is a list of T cell receptor beta chains from one sample in a study of regulatory T cells in long-lasting Graves disease. Each CDR3 protein is one row after TCRdb ran MiXCR on the multiplex PCR reads. The sample carries about 440,000 distinct CDR3 sequences, about 15% recorded once. A further study also used this sample, focusing on T cells in Graves' hyperthyroidism and ophthalmopathy.

Material: peripheral blood mononuclear cells (PBMCs), obtained at new diagnosis, from a patient treated with antithyroid drugs. Source of these receptors: a woman under 30 with Graves disease. Both conserved end residues are part of each CDR3. Fields, in order: D gene, clone size, J gene, V gene, CDR3 length, CDR3 protein, CDR3 DNA. A D gene is named only where the DNA matches it firmly. Clone size is given for some rows only: seen once, a few or many times, or a class if the clone is expanded.

-	-	TRBJ2-6	TRBV5-1	15	CASSTNHLGANVLTF	TGCGCCAGCAGCACTAATCATCTTGGGGCCAACGTCCTGACTTTC
-	few	TRBJ1-1	TRBV6-1	14	CASLLRGMNTEAFF	TGTGCCAGCCTCCTGAGGGGTATGAACACTGAAGCTTTCTTT
TRBD2	-	TRBJ2-3	TRBV20-1	16	CSARFRLAGGTDTQYF	TGCAGTGCTAGATTTCGACTAGCGGGAGGCACAGATACGCAGTATTTT
TRBD2	-	TRBJ2-3	TRBV5-1	18	CASSLEPSGSIGTDTQYF	TGCGCCAGCAGCTTGGAACCCAGCGGGAGTATCGGAACAGATACGCAGTATTTT
-	few	TRBJ2-6	TRBV29-1	13	CSVEQTGANVLTF	TGCAGCGTTGAACAGACTGGGGCCAACGTCCTGACTTTC
-	-	TRBJ1-2	TRBV5-6	14	CASSRQVGAYGYTF	TGTGCCAGCAGCCGACAAGTGGGCGCCTATGGCTACACCTTC
-	few	TRBJ1-2	TRBV27	14	CASSLGREDYGYTF	TGTGCCAGCAGTTTAGGCAGGGAGGACTATGGCTACACCTTC
TRBD1	many	TRBJ1-1	TRBV20-1	15	CSAVPLTGLGTEAFF	TGCAGTGCTGTACCCTTGACAGGGTTGGGAACTGAAGCTTTCTTT
-	few	TRBJ2-7	TRBV4-1	14	CASSQAGVGYEQYF	TGCGCCAGCAGCCAAGCCGGGGTCGGCTACGAGCAGTACTTC
-	-	TRBJ2-7	TRBV4-1	13	CASSQVGSFQQYF	TGCGCCAGCAGCCAGGTCGGGAGTTTCCAGCAGTACTTC
TRBD1	many	TRBJ2-7	TRBV11-2	13	CASSPGDRNVRIF	TGTGCCAGCAGCCCCGGGGACAGGAATGTTCGGATCTTC
-	many	TRBJ2-1	TRBV30	12	CAWSANFNEQFF	TGTGCCTGGAGTGCTAACTTCAATGAGCAGTTCTTC
-	many	TRBJ2-3	TRBV5-1	12	CASSPEADTQYF	TGCGCCAGCAGCCCGGAGGCGGATACGCAGTATTTT
-	-	TRBJ2-1	TRBV7-9	15	CASSFQGQYSYEQFF	TGTGCCAGCAGCTTTCAAGGACAGTATTCCTACGAGCAGTTCTTC
-	many	TRBJ2-1	TRBV6-2/TRBV6-3	14	CASSYRTPRDEQFF	TGTGCCAGCAGTTACCGGACCCCTAGGGATGAGCAGTTCTTC
TRBD2	many	TRBJ2-1	TRBV12-3/TRBV12-4	17	CASSLRGLAGTYNEQFF	TGTGCCAGCAGTTTAAGGGGGCTAGCGGGGACCTACAATGAGCAGTTCTTC
-	-	TRBJ2-1	TRBV4-1	13	CASTIGEGNEQFF	TGCGCCAGCACCATAGGAGAGGGCAATGAGCAGTTCTTC
TRBD2	few	TRBJ2-7	TRBV27	12	CASMTGGYEQYF	TGTGCCAGCATGACCGGGGGGTACGAGCAGTACTTC
TRBD2	few	TRBJ2-1	TRBV9	19	CASSVRTSGRHLPYNEQFF	TGTGCCAGCAGCGTACGGACTAGCGGGAGGCACCTGCCATACAATGAGCAGTTCTTC
-	few	TRBJ2-7	TRBV27	15	CASSFLAVNSYEQYF	TGTGCCAGCAGTTTCCTGGCTGTGAATTCCTACGAGCAGTACTTC
-	many	TRBJ1-1	TRBV3-1	15	CASSPRMGSNTEAFF	TGTGCCAGCAGCCCCCGGATGGGGTCGAACACTGAAGCTTTCTTT
-	few	TRBJ1-4	TRBV5-5	17	CASSLGFWDSINEKLFF	TGTGCCAGCAGCTTGGGGTTCTGGGACTCCATTAATGAAAAACTGTTTTTT
-	-	TRBJ1-4	TRBV12-3/TRBV12-4	12	CASSLDVSALFF	TGTGCCAGCAGTTTAGACGTCAGTGCGCTGTTTTTT
-	many	TRBJ2-7	TRBV7-8	12	CASSTFRYEQYF	TGTGCCAGCAGCACCTTTCGGTACGAGCAGTACTTC
-	many	TRBJ2-2	TRBV12-3/TRBV12-4	12	CASQTSSGELFF	TGTGCCAGCCAAACCTCGTCTGGGGAGCTGTTTTTT
-	many	TRBJ2-7	TRBV27	15	CASSLEQGAPYEQYF	TGTGCCAGCAGTTTAGAACAGGGAGCTCCCTACGAGCAGTACTTC
TRBD2	many	TRBJ2-3	TRBV4-3	17	CASSQALAASFTDTQYF	TGCGCCAGCAGCCAAGCACTAGCGGCCTCATTCACAGATACGCAGTATTTT
-	many	TRBJ2-7	TRBV29-1	13	CSVQGRLSYEQYF	TGCAGCGTGCAGGGGAGACTTTCCTACGAGCAGTACTTC
TRBD2	-	TRBJ2-3	TRBV9	15	CASSELAGNTDTQYF	TGTGCCAGCAGCGAACTAGCGGGGAACACAGATACGCAGTATTTT
-	few	TRBJ2-1	TRBV7-9	15	CASSLVGGPHNEQFF	TGTGCCAGCAGCTTAGTTGGAGGGCCCCACAATGAGCAGTTCTTC
TRBD2	few	TRBJ2-1	TRBV7-3	15	CASSKIGTSRNEQFF	TGTGCCAGCAGCAAGATAGGGACTAGCCGAAATGAGCAGTTCTTC
-	many	TRBJ2-1	TRBV7-9	13	CASSLDRYNEQFF	TGTGCCAGCAGCTTAGACAGATACAATGAGCAGTTCTTC
TRBD1	many	TRBJ2-7	TRBV6-1	14	CASSTPDRAYEQYF	TGTGCCAGCAGTACCCCGGACAGGGCTTACGAGCAGTACTTC
TRBD1	many	TRBJ1-2	TRBV28	14	CASSPLGQNYGYTF	TGTGCCAGCAGTCCGCTGGGACAGAACTATGGCTACACCTTC
-	-	TRBJ1-5	TRBV7-6	14	CASSLESGTQPQHF	TGTGCCAGCAGCTTAGAGTCAGGGACCCAGCCCCAGCATTTT
TRBD2	many	TRBJ2-1	TRBV11-2	19	CASSLRLAGAQSSYNEQFF	TGTGCCAGCAGCTTGCGACTAGCGGGCGCACAATCCTCCTACAATGAGCAGTTCTTC
-	many	TRBJ1-1	TRBV11-2	15	CASSPRDGNGGGAFF	TGTGCCAGCAGCCCAAGGGACGGTAATGGTGGTGGAGCTTTCTTT
-	many	TRBJ2-1	TRBV11-2	14	CASSFRLVTDEQFF	TGTGCCAGCAGCTTCAGACTTGTAACTGATGAGCAGTTCTTC
TRBD1	few	TRBJ2-7	TRBV19	14	CAEVPDRDSYEQYF	TGTGCCGAGGTCCCGGACAGGGATTCCTACGAGCAGTACTTC
TRBD2	many	TRBJ2-5	TRBV6-1	12	CASTRGRETQYF	TGTGCCAGCACCCGCGGGAGAGAGACCCAGTACTTC
TRBD1	-	TRBJ1-6	TRBV6-2/TRBV6-3	16	CASSYQESRQGCRLHF	TGTGCCAGCAGTTACCAAGAATCGAGACAGGGTTGTCGCCTCCACTTC
-	many	TRBJ1-2	TRBV28	16	CASSYPGGGANYGYTF	TGTGCCAGCAGCTACCCGGGGGGCGGGGCTAACTATGGCTACACCTTC
TRBD2	many	TRBJ2-1	TRBV20-1	15	CSARDPAGGYNEQFF	TGCAGTGCTAGAGATCCAGCGGGAGGGTACAATGAGCAGTTCTTC
TRBD1	few	TRBJ1-1	TRBV5-6	14	CASSPGTGQTEAFF	TGTGCCAGCAGCCCAGGGACAGGACAAACTGAAGCTTTCTTT
TRBD2	-	TRBJ2-5	TRBV4-1	16	CASSQDFREGQETQYF	TGCGCCAGCAGCCAAGATTTTCGGGAGGGCCAGGAGACCCAGTACTTC
TRBD1	many	TRBJ1-1	TRBV7-3	15	CASSPTTGAWGEAFF	TGTGCCAGCAGCCCTACTACAGGGGCGTGGGGGGAAGCTTTCTTT
-	few	TRBJ1-3	TRBV3-1	14	CASSQGVLGNTIYF	TGTGCCAGCAGCCAAGGGGTTCTTGGAAACACCATATATTTT
-	many	TRBJ1-1	TRBV7-3	16	CASSLKGGPLNTEAFF	TGTGCCAGCAGCTTAAAGGGAGGACCTTTGAACACTGAAGCTTTCTTT
TRBD1	many	TRBJ1-1	TRBV2	12	CARKQGDAEAFF	TGTGCCAGGAAACAGGGGGACGCTGAAGCTTTCTTT
TRBD2	many	TRBJ2-5	TRBV20-1	13	CSADPSGLGTQYF	TGCAGTGCTGATCCTAGCGGTCTGGGGACCCAGTACTTC
TRBD2	-	TRBJ2-1	TRBV18	17	CASSPLSGRARGNEQFF	TGTGCCAGCTCACCACTTAGCGGGAGGGCCCGTGGGAATGAGCAGTTCTTC
TRBD2	many	TRBJ2-5	TRBV20-1	16	CSANPEGGLARETQYF	TGCAGTGCTAACCCGGAAGGGGGACTAGCGAGAGAGACCCAGTACTTC
TRBD1	many	TRBJ1-1	TRBV2	15	CASSRQGARATEAFF	TGTGCCAGCAGCCGACAGGGGGCTCGTGCCACTGAAGCTTTCTTT
-	many	TRBJ1-1	TRBV6-1	14	CASTTRGGGTEAFF	TGTGCCAGCACGACCCGGGGGGGTGGCACTGAAGCTTTCTTT